The 28 T cell receptor beta chains below were found in one sample sequenced in a study of CD8 T cells in ankylosing spondylitis. General study results and limits: A motif of 7 to 9 highly homologous TCR beta variants was seen as apparently characteristic of ankylosing spondylitis blood.

MiXCR, run by TCRdb on the 5' RACE reads, gives a single entry per CDR3 protein. The sample consists of fewer than 500,000 distinct CDR3 sequences, roughly 27% of them appearing once. These receptors are not linked to any known antigen. The sample taken for sequencing was blood, either unsorted or a sorted T cell fraction (not recorded which). The origin of the receptors is a male donor with ankylosing spondylitis.

This clonotype was counted ten times or more. The chain couples TRBV29-1 to TRBJ2-1; 11 bases fit TRBD2. The CDR3 runs 13 residues. Germline assignment: CDR1 SQVTM and CDR2 ANQGSEA. Germline trimming cut 7 bases from V and 7 bases from J; bases unmatched to any gene: 6. This CDR3 is CSASGTSGNEQFF. CDR3 DNA: TGCAGCGCTTCCGGGACTAGCGGAAATGAGCAGTTCTTC.

This clonotype was counted a few times. J is TRBJ2-7 and V is TRBV5-1; 9 nucleotides align to TRBD2. CDR3 length equals 16 residues. Trimming removed 1 base from V and 2 bases from J; junction bases left unmatched: 7. Per the germline V gene, CDR1 is SGHRS and CDR2 is YFSETQ. CDR3 sequence (DNA): TGCGCCAGCAGCTTGCCGCTAGCGGGGATTGCCTACGAGCAGTACTTC. This sequence encodes CASSLPLAGIAYEQYF.

The chain carries TRBV11-2 and TRBJ2-1; D possibly corresponds to TRBD2 (5 bases). Per germline, CDR1 SGHAT and CDR2 FQNNGV. This CDR3 is built from 14 residues. Trimming shortened V by 5 bases and J by 12 bases, and 20 bases separated the two germline ends. The CDR3, as DNA: TGTGCCAGCAGCCTCCCGACTACCCAGGCCGGGCAGTTCTTC. It specifies CASSLPTTQAGQFF.

V usage is TRBV12-3 or TRBV12-4 and J usage is TRBJ1-2; 7 bases line up with TRBD1. This CDR3 is 12 amino acids long. After removal of 7 bases from V and 5 bases from J, the junction contained 4 bases not matched to a gene. The CDR3 region is CASTETGYGYTF. Here the CDR3 DNA reads TGTGCCAGCACCGAGACAGGGTATGGCTACACCTTC.

The rearrangement links TRBV5-1 to TRBJ2-1; 9 nucleotides agree with TRBD2. The CDR3 has 15 residues. The germline CDR1 and CDR2 sequences are SGHRS and YFSETQ. V was pared by 4 bases and J by 5 bases, with 7 bases of the junction left unmatched. The CDR3 protein is CASSPGAGGDNEQFF. CDR3 DNA sequence: TGCGCCAGCAGCCCGGGGGCGGGAGGGGACAATGAGCAGTTCTTC. The complete variable domain, with remaining parts taken from reference TRBV5-1 and TRBJ2-1, reads KAGVTQTPRYLIKTRGQQVTLSCSPISGHRSVSWYQQTPGQGLQFLFEYFSETQRNKGNFPGRFSGRQFSNSRSEMNVSTLELGDSALYLCASSPGAGGDNEQFFGPGTRLTVL.

The V and J genes are TRBV21-1 and TRBJ2-1; the D call TRBD1 from the table was never checked on the DNA. TRBV21-1 counts as a pseudogene. CDR3 length equals 21 residues. The chain's CDR3 is CASSASNLREPIRSIYNEQFF. DNA for the CDR3: TGTGCCAGCAGCGCAAGTAACCTCCGGGAGCCAATTCGGTCCATCTACAATGAGCAGTTCTTC.

V gene TRBV11-1 combines with J gene TRBJ2-3; 7 bases are a match to TRBD1. With V trimmed by 3 bases and J by 2 bases, 5 bases remained unmatched. CDR1 is SGHAT, CDR2 FQDESV, per germline (reference sequence). This CDR3 has 15 residues. The chain's CDR3 is CASSLRGRLTDTQYF. The DNA of the CDR3 is TGTGCCAGCAGCTTGAGGGGGCGGCTCACAGATACGCAGTATTTT. Full variable domain (remainder filled in from reference TRBV11-1 and TRBJ2-3): EAEVAQSPRYKITEKSQAVAFWCDPISGHATLYWYRQILGQGPELLVQFQDESVVDDSQLPKDRFSAERLKGVDSTLKIQPAELGDSAMYLCASSLRGRLTDTQYFGPGTRLTVL.

The chain recombines TRBV20-1 with TRBJ1-5; weak D call: TRBD1 (5 bases). V lost 3 bases to trimming and J lost 1 base, with 10 bases between them. Germline CDR1 and CDR2: DFQATT and SNEGSKA (reference sequence). This CDR3 spans 14 amino acids. This CDR3 is CSASPGLSNQPQHF. DNA for the CDR3: TGCAGTGCTAGCCCAGGGCTGAGCAATCAGCCCCAGCATTTT.

This clonotype showed up just a few times. The rearrangement uses TRBV5-1 and TRBJ2-3, with 13 nucleotides matching TRBD2. The CDR3 extends over 15 amino acids. In germline, CDR1 is SGHRS, CDR2 YFSETQ. J gave up 6 bases and V 2 bases, and 3 bases lay outside the gene matches. CDR3 residues: CASSFGLAGVDTQYF. The CDR3 bases are TGCGCCAGCAGCTTCGGACTAGCGGGAGTCGATACGCAGTATTTT.

J is TRBJ2-3 and V is TRBV11-2; 8 bases fit TRBD2. This CDR3 spans 14 amino acids. After removal of 0 bases from V and 6 bases from J, the junction contained 2 bases not matched to a gene. In germline, CDR1 is SGHAT, CDR2 FQNNGV. The CDR3: CASSLDPGGDTQYF. CDR3 sequence (DNA): TGTGCCAGCAGCTTAGATCCGGGAGGGGATACGCAGTATTTT. Drawing the rest from reference TRBV11-2 and TRBJ2-3, the complete variable domain is EAGVAQSPRYKIIEKRQSVAFWCNPISGHATLYWYQQILGQGPKLLIQFQNNGVVDDSQLPKDRFSAERLKGVDSTLKIQPAKLEDSAVYLCASSLDPGGDTQYFGPGTRLTVL.

V is TRBV20-1 and J is TRBJ1-2; 7 bases align to TRBD1. Per the germline V gene, CDR1 is DFQATT and CDR2 is SNEGSKA (reference sequence). The V gene end was trimmed by 3 bases and the J gene end by 4 bases; junction bases not matched to a gene: 11. The CDR3 spans 15 residues. CDR3 DNA: TGCAGTGCTAGTCATAACCAGGGGGAAGGCTATGGCTACACCTTC. Encoded protein: CSASHNQGEGYGYTF.

This chain joins TRBV15 and TRBJ1-2; TRBD1 matches 7 bases. The J segment lost 2 bases and the V segment lost 8 bases, leaving 5 bases of the junction unmatched. Germline assignment: CDR1 LNHNV and CDR2 YYDKDF (reference sequence). The CDR3 extends over 13 amino acids. The CDR3 region is CATAGGLNYGYTF. The DNA of the CDR3 is TGTGCCACCGCAGGGGGGTTAAACTATGGCTACACCTTC. Full variable domain (remainder filled in from reference TRBV15 and TRBJ1-2): DAMVIQNPRYQVTQFGKPVTLSCSQTLNHNVMYWYQQKSSQAPKLLFHYYDKDFNNEADTPDNFQSRRPNTSFCFLDIRSPGLGDTAMYLCATAGGLNYGYTFGSGTRLTVV.

The chain combines TRBV20-1 with TRBJ2-7; 7 nucleotides agree with TRBD1. The germline V gene has CDR1 DFQATT and CDR2 SNEGSKA (reference sequence). There are 12 residues in the CDR3. Trimming removed 6 bases from V and 2 bases from J; junction bases left unmatched: 4. CDR3 residues: CSAMDRTYEQYF. CDR3 DNA sequence: TGCAGTGCGATGGACAGGACCTACGAGCAGTACTTC.

This chain uses TRBV5-6 with TRBJ2-2; D gene ambiguous. Trimming stripped 1 base from V and 4 bases from J, with 8 bases between. CDR3 length equals 14 residues. The germline CDR1 and CDR2 sequences are SGHDT and YYEEEE. CDR3 region: CASSLWHITGELFF. The CDR3 nucleotides read TGTGCCAGCAGCTTGTGGCACATCACCGGGGAGCTGTTTTTT.

The chain uses TRBV12-3 or TRBV12-4 and TRBJ1-2; D might be TRBD1 (5 bases). CDR3 length equals 12 residues. V lost 7 bases and J lost 4, with 10 bases in between. As DNA, the CDR3 is TGTGCCAGCACCTCTACAGGCTATGGCTACACCTTC. It specifies CASTSTGYGYTF.

The rearrangement links TRBV12-5 to TRBJ2-5; maybe TRBD2 (6 bases). The CDR3 runs to 12 residues. V dropped 2 bases and J dropped 5 bases, with 6 bases sitting between them. From germline, CDR1 is LGHNT and CDR2 FRNRAP. The CDR3 DNA is TGTGCTAGTGGTTTGCGGGAGGAGACCCAGTACTTC. It translates to CASGLREETQYF.

This clonotype came up a few times. The CDR3 reads CASTSGQGARYTF. In nucleotides, the CDR3 is TGTGCCAGCACCAGCGGACAGGGGGCTCGCTACACCTTC. The V and J genes are TRBV12-3 or TRBV12-4 and TRBJ1-2; 11 positions match TRBD1. This CDR3 contains 13 residues. Unmatched junction bases numbered 7, after V lost 7 bases and J lost 9 bases.

V gene TRBV3-1 combines with J gene TRBJ2-1; TRBD1 might be the D (5 bases). V gave up 1 base and J gave up 8 bases, with 9 bases separating them. The CDR3 is 13 residues long. CDR1 is LGHDT, CDR2 YNNKEL, per germline (reference sequence). CDR3 in amino acids: CASSQGGRDEQFF. The CDR3 region has the DNA TGTGCCAGCAGCCAAGGCGGCAGGGATGAGCAGTTCTTC.

This clonotype was recorded at least ten times. The V and J genes are TRBV20-1 and TRBJ2-4, with 10 positions matching TRBD1. Germline CDR1 reads DFQATT; CDR2 reads SNEGSKA (reference sequence). The CDR3 sequence is 14 residues long. V lost 2 bases to trimming and J lost 6 bases; unmatched junction nucleotides: 4. The CDR3 region is CSARPDRGLNIQYF. The CDR3 bases are TGCAGTGCTAGACCCGACAGGGGGCTAAACATTCAGTACTTC.

The chain joins TRBV3-1 to TRBJ2-5; D is tentatively TRBD1 or TRBD2 (6 bases each). Germline loops: CDR1 LGHDT, CDR2 YNNKEL (reference sequence). The CDR3 spans 15 residues. V shed 5 bases and J shed 2 bases, with 15 bases lying between them. This CDR3 reads CASSKAKGGQETQYF. CDR3 coding DNA: TGTGCCAGCAGCAAAGCCAAGGGGGGTCAAGAGACCCAGTACTTC.

This clonotype appeared a few times. The chain links TRBV20-1 to TRBJ2-7; 9 bases agree with TRBD2. This CDR3 region has 13 residues. Looked up from germline, CDR1 is DFQATT and CDR2 is SNEGSKA (reference sequence). This chain's CDR3 is CSQTLSGSYEQYF. The DNA for the CDR3 is TGCAGCCAGACCCTTAGCGGGAGCTACGAGCAGTACTTC.

This clonotype turned up a few times. The J gene is TRBJ1-4, the V gene TRBV7-9; no firm D call. The CDR3 totals 16 residues. Trimming took off 3 bases at V and 0 bases at J, with 11 bases between the two ends. CDR1 is SEHNR and CDR2 is FQNEAQ in the germline V gene (reference sequence). The DNA of the CDR3 is TGTGCCAGCAGCTTCGGGGTCCCCGCAACTAATGAAAAACTGTTTTTT. This translates into CASSFGVPATNEKLFF.

The CDR3 DNA follows: TGCAGTGCTGGCAGACAGGGCTCCTCACGGGCAGATACGCAGTATTTT. Its translation is CSAGRQGSSRADTQYF. This sequence joins TRBV20-1 and TRBJ2-3; 7 positions agree with TRBD1. The CDR3 has 16 residues. The germline CDR1 and CDR2 sequences are DFQATT and SNEGSKA (reference sequence). V was pared by 5 bases and J by 4 bases, with 15 bases of the junction left unmatched.

This clonotype was seen only a few times. The chain links TRBV5-1 to TRBJ2-2, with D hard to call. Germline V lookup: CDR1 SGHRS, CDR2 YFSETQ. The CDR3 loop spans 15 amino acids. The V end was cut by 4 bases, the J end by 1 base, with 11 bases between. Written as DNA, the CDR3 is TGCGCCAGCAGCGAAGTTGGGCGGAACACCGGGGAGCTGTTTTTT. Translated, it gives CASSEVGRNTGELFF.

The CDR3: CASSYGPYEQYF. CDR3 DNA: TGTGCCAGCAGTTACGGACCCTACGAGCAGTACTTC. The chain combines TRBV25-1 with TRBJ2-7; D not certain. Per the germline V gene, CDR1 is MGHDK and CDR2 is SYGVNS. V was trimmed by 5 bases and J by 2 bases, leaving 7 bases between them. This CDR3 contains 12 residues.

CDR3 nucleotides: TGCGCCAGCAGCTATAGGCCATCCTACGAGCAGTACTTC. Protein sequence: CASSYRPSYEQYF. V and J are TRBV5-1 and TRBJ2-7, with unresolved D. In germline, CDR1 is SGHRS, CDR2 YFSETQ. V lost 3 bases, J lost 1 base, and 8 bases lay in between. The CDR3 runs 13 residues.

The rearrangement joins TRBV24-1 to TRBJ2-7, with 9 bases lining up with TRBD1. This CDR3 region has 15 residues. Germline trimming cut 5 bases from V and 7 bases from J; bases unmatched to any gene: 11. Germline CDR1 reads KGHDR; CDR2 reads SFDVKD. CDR3 in amino acids: CATSADNRGRWEQYF. The CDR3 DNA is TGTGCCACCAGTGCCGATAACAGGGGGCGGTGGGAGCAGTACTTC.

The sample holds a few counts of this clonotype. The J gene is TRBJ2-1, the V gene TRBV18, with D maybe TRBD1 (5 bases). Between the trimmed V and J ends, which lost 4 bases and 8 bases, there was a span of 9 bases. The CDR3 contains 12 residues. CDR1 KGHSH and CDR2 LQKENI come from the germline V gene. The CDR3 nucleotides read TGTGCCAGCTCACTTCAGGGCGATGAGCAGTTCTTC. Protein: CASSLQGDEQFF. The full variable domain, with the rest looked up from reference TRBV18 and TRBJ2-1, is NAGVMQNPRHLVRRRGQEARLRCSPMKGHSHVYWYRQLPEEGLKFMVYLQKENIIDESGMPKERFSAEFPKEGPSILRIQQVVRGDSAAYFCASSLQGDEQFFGPGTRLTVL.